The 12 T cell receptor beta chains listed next were all sequenced from one sample in a study of beta chain features in type 1 diabetes. Expressed TCRB transcripts were sequenced after all isolated RNA was converted to cDNA. Some clones are missing from TCRdb's copy, which holds only in-frame ones; the method was immunoSEQ multiplex PCR. Among roughly 160,000 clones listed, 6% to 9% were seen once. General observations from the study: People with Type 1 diabetes carried modestly yet significantly shorter TCRB CDR3s in all four CD4+ subsets.

No antigen has been assigned to these receptors. The sample taken for sequencing was central memory CD4+ T cells from blood. These receptors originate from a man aged 18-30 years with type 1 diabetes.

This chain links TRBV7-2 with TRBJ2-1, with 7 bases that match TRBD2. The V and J ends lost 5 bases and 5 bases, in that order; junction bases with no gene match: 6. CDR1 is SGHTA, CDR2 FQGNSA, per germline. There are 14 residues in the CDR3. For the CDR3, the DNA is TGTGCCAGCAGCCCACGGACTAGGAACAATGAGCAGTTCTTC. Its translation is CASSPRTRNNEQFF.

This clone showed up just a few times. This chain uses TRBV5-1 with TRBJ2-1; 9 positions agree with TRBD2. J gave up 8 bases and V 5 bases, and 8 bases lay outside the gene matches. Germline V gene data show CDR1 as SGHRS and CDR2 as YFSETQ. The CDR3 contains 14 residues. This CDR3 is CASSPPAGGDEQFF. Here the CDR3 DNA reads TGCGCCAGCAGTCCCCCCGCGGGGGGGGATGAGCAGTTCTTC.

A few counts support this clone. The chain has TRBV19 and TRBJ1-5; D gene unclear. The ends were cut back, 6 bases at V and 1 base at J, with 16 bases in the middle. The germline V gene encodes CDR1 LNHDA and CDR2 SQIVND (reference sequence). The CDR3 runs 16 residues. Here the CDR3 DNA reads TGTGCCAGTAGACTGGGCGGACTGGGGAGCAATCAGCCCCAGCATTTT. Residues: CASRLGGLGSNQPQHF.

DNA for the CDR3: TGTGCCAGTACTAGCGGAGCAGATACGCAGTATTTT. Translated, it gives CASTSGADTQYF. The V and J genes are TRBV19 and TRBJ2-3, with TRBD2 matching 7 bases. CDR1 LNHDA and CDR2 SQIVND come from the germline V gene (reference sequence). The CDR3 contains 12 residues. V was pared by 7 bases and J by 4 bases, with 2 bases of the junction left unmatched.

This clone was found a few times. The chain uses TRBV27 and TRBJ2-3, with 12 bases matching TRBD2. The V and J ends lost 5 bases and 8 bases, in that order; junction bases with no gene match: 8. Germline CDR1 and CDR2: MNHEY and SMNVEV (reference sequence). The CDR3 totals 15 residues. Here the CDR3 DNA reads TGTGCCAGCAGTATCATGACTAGCGGGAGCGGTACGCAGTATTTT. This gives the protein CASSIMTSGSGTQYF.

This clone was counted a few times. The CDR3 loop reads CASGPSQYF. CDR3 nucleotides: TGTGCCAGCGGCCCTTCCCAGTATTTT. The chain uses TRBV3-1 (or the pseudogene TRBV3-2) and TRBJ2-3, with D unresolved. CDR1 and CDR2 from the germline V gene are LGHDT and YNNKEL (reference sequence). The CDR3 spans 9 residues. Trimming took off 8 bases at V and 12 bases at J, with 9 bases between the two ends.

J is TRBJ2-1 and V is TRBV30; 7 bases line up with TRBD2. The V segment lost 5 bases and the J segment 9 bases; nucleotides outside the gene matches: 4. Germline CDR1 is GTSNPN and CDR2 is SVGIG (reference sequence). The CDR3 is made up of 11 amino acids. The DNA for the CDR3 is TGTGCCTGGGGGGGGAGGGGTGAGCAGTTCTTC. This encodes CAWGGRGEQFF.

This clone was counted between two and nine times. J is TRBJ2-1 and V is TRBV5-1, with no clear D. Germline V gene sequence: CDR1 SGHRS, CDR2 YFSETQ. This CDR3 is built from 12 residues. V was shortened by 2 bases and J by 8 bases, with 8 bases between the two germline ends. The CDR3 region has the DNA TGCGCCAGCAGCTTAACCAGCGATGAGCAGTTCTTC. Translated: CASSLTSDEQFF. Filled out from reference TRBV5-1 and TRBJ2-1, the complete variable domain reads KAGVTQTPRYLIKTRGQQVTLSCSPISGHRSVSWYQQTPGQGLQFLFEYFSETQRNKGNFPGRFSGRQFSNSRSEMNVSTLELGDSALYLCASSLTSDEQFFGPGTRLTVL.

The chain combines TRBV21-1 with TRBJ2-1; TRBD2 was called by the table and not checked on the DNA. TRBV21-1 is a listed pseudogene. The CDR3 runs 11 residues. The CDR3 nucleotides are TGTGCCAGCAGCAAAAACTCTAGCGGGTTCTTC. Protein product: CASSKNSSGFF.

The rearrangement joins TRBV7-9 to TRBJ1-1; no clear D gene. Germline V gene lookup returns CDR1 SEHNR and CDR2 FQNEAQ (reference sequence). The CDR3 is 15 residues long. V lost 4 bases to trimming and J lost 1 base, with 13 bases between them. For the CDR3, the DNA is TGTGCCAGCAGCTCAGCAGAGCACTGGAACACTGAAGCTTTCTTT. Translated: CASSSAEHWNTEAFF.

This clone was observed at least ten times. The J gene is TRBJ2-7, the V gene TRBV28; 7 bases fit TRBD2. Germline loops: CDR1 MDHEN, CDR2 SYDVKM. The CDR3 is made up of 13 amino acids. With V trimmed by 10 bases and J by 0 bases, 6 bases remained unmatched. The DNA for the CDR3 is TGTGCCACTCGACGGGGGGTCTCCTACGAGCAGTACTTC. It codes for CATRRGVSYEQYF. Looking up the rest from reference TRBV28 and TRBJ2-7 gives the full variable domain: DVKVTQSSRYLVKRTGEKVFLECVQDMDHENMFWYRQDPGLGLRLIYFSYDVKMKEKGDIPEGYSVSREKKERFSLILESASTNQTSMYLCATRRGVSYEQYFGPGTRLTVT.

This chain connects TRBV28 to TRBJ1-4; TRBD1 matches at 9 bases. The germline CDR1 and CDR2 sequences are MDHEN and SYDVKM. This CDR3 contains 14 residues. After removal of 6 bases from V and 8 bases from J, the junction contained 7 bases not matched to a gene. CDR3: CASSEQGAREKLFF. The CDR3 nucleotides are TGTGCCAGCAGCGAACAGGGGGCGCGGGAAAAACTGTTTTTT. The variable domain in full, with the rest retrieved from reference TRBV28 and TRBJ1-4, is DVKVTQSSRYLVKRTGEKVFLECVQDMDHENMFWYRQDPGLGLRLIYFSYDVKMKEKGDIPEGYSVSREKKERFSLILESASTNQTSMYLCASSEQGAREKLFFGSGTQLSVL.